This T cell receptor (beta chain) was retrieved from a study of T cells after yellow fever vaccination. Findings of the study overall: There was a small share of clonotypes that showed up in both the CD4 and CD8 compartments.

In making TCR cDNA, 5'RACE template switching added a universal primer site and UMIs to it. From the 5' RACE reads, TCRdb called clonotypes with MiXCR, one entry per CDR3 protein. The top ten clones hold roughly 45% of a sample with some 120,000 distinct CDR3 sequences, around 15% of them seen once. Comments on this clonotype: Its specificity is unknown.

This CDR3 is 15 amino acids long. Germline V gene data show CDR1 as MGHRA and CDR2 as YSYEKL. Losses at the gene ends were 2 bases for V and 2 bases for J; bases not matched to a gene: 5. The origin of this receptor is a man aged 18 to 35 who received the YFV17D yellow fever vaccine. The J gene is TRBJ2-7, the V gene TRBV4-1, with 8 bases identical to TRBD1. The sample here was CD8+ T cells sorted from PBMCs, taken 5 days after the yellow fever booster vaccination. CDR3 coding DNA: TGCGCCAGCAGCCAACCTGGACAGGGTACCTACGAGCAGTACTTC. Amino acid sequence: CASSQPGQGTYEQYF.